Detailed here is one TCR beta chain. Its target is not known. The PCR ran on 60 Vbeta and 13 Jbeta primers. TCRdb's copy holds only in-frame clones and misses some; the assay was immunoSEQ multiplex PCR. The sample has around 140,000 clones, 70% to 90% seen once. These data belong to a study of cytomegalovirus exposure and HLA in healthy donors. Study results and caveats: Testing in vitro showed a few CMV-associated chains specific for CMV antigens. CMV serostatus was the only recorded immune exposure for donors. The authors later linked a missense DCLRE1C variant to TCR beta V- and J-gene trimming.

The sequence came from a woman in her thirties or forties in good health and CMV-seronegative. The sample comprised PBMCs.

CDR3 loop: CAIQTGANVLTF. CDR3 sequence (DNA): TGTGCGATCCAGACTGGGGCCAACGTCCTGACTTTC. The V call is TRBV11-3, the J call TRBJ2-6; D call uncertain. CDR3 size: 12 residues. The germline V gene encodes CDR1 SGHNT and CDR2 YENEEA. Filled out from reference TRBV11-3 and TRBJ2-6, the complete variable domain reads EAGVVQSPRYKIIEKKQPVAFWCNPISGHNTLYWYLQNLGQGPELLIRYENEEAVDDSQLPKDRFSAERLKGVDSTLKIQPAELGDSAVYLCAIQTGANVLTFGAGSRLTVL.